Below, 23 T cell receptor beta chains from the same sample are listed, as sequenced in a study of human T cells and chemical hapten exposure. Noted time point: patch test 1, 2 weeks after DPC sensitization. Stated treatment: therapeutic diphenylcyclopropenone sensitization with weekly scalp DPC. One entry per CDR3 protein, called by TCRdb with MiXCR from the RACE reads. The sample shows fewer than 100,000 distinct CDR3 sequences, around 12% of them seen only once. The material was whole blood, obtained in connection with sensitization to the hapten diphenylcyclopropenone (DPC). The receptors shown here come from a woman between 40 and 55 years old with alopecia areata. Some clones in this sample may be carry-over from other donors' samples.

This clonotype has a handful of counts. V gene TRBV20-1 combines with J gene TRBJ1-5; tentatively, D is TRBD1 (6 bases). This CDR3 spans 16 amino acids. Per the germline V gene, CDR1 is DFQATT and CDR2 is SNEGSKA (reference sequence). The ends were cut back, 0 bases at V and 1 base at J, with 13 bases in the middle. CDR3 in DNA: TGCAGTGCTAGAGATTCCCTAGGGACAAGCAATCAGCCCCAGCATTTT. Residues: CSARDSLGTSNQPQHF.

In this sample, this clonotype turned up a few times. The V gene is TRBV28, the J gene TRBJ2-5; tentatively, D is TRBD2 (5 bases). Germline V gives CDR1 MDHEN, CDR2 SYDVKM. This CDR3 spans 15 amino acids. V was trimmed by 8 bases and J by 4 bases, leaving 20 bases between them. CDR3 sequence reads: CASQSRKRGPETQYF. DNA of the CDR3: TGTGCCAGCCAGAGCCGCAAACGCGGGCCAGAGACCCAGTACTTC.

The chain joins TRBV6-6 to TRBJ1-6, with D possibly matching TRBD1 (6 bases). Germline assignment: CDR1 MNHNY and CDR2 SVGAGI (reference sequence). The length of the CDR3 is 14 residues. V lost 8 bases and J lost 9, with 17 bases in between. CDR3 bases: TGTGCCAGCTGTTCCCAAGCGGGGGCTTCACCCCTCCACTTT. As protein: CASCSQAGASPLHF.

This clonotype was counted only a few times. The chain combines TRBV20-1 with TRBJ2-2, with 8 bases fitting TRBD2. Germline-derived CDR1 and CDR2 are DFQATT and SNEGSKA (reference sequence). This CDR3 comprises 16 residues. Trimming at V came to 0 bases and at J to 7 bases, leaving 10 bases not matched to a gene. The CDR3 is CSARDLGGLANGELFF. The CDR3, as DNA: TGCAGTGCTAGAGATCTTGGTGGACTAGCAAACGGGGAGCTGTTTTTT.

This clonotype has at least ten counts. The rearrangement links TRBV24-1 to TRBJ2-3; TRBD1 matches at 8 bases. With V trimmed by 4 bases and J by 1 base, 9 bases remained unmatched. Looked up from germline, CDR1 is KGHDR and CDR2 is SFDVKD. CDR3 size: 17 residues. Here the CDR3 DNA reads TGTGCCACCAGTGACCCCACGGGGACAGGAGGCACAGATACGCAGTATTTT. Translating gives CATSDPTGTGGTDTQYF.

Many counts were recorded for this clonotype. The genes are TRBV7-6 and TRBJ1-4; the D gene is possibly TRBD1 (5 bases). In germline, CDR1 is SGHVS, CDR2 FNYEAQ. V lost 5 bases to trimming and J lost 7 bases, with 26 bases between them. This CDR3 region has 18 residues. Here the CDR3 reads CASSPNGGATGLREKLFF. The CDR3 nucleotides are TGTGCCAGCAGCCCAAACGGTGGGGCCACTGGGTTGCGTGAAAAACTGTTTTTT.

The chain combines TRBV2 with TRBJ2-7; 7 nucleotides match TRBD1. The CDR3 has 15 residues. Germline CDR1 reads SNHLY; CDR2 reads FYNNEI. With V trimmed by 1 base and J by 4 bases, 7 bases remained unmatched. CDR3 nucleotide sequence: TGTGCCAGCAGTGAAGGTGCAGGACAGGTATACGAGCAGTACTTC. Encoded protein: CASSEGAGQVYEQYF.

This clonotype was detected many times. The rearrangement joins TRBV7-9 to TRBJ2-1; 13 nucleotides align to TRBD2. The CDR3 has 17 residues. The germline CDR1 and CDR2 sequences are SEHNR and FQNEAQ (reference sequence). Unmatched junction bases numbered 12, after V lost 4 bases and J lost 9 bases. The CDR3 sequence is CASSSRATSGRAGEQFF. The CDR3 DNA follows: TGTGCCAGCAGCTCAAGGGCTACTAGCGGGAGGGCCGGTGAGCAGTTCTTC.

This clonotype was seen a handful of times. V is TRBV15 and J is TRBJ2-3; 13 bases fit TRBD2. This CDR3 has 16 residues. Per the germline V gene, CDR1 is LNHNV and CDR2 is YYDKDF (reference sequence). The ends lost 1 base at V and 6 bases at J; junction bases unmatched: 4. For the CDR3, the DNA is TGTGCCACCAGCAGAGGTGGACTAGCGGGAGCTGATACGCAGTATTTT. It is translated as CATSRGGLAGADTQYF.

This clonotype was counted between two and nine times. The CDR3 bases are TGCGCCAGCAGCCAAGATTGGGTGGGCACCGGGGAGCTGTTTTTT. It is translated as CASSQDWVGTGELFF. The J gene is TRBJ2-2, the V gene TRBV4-3; no reliable D call. Germline values: CDR1 LGHNA, CDR2 YSLEER. V was shortened by 0 bases and J by 4 bases, with 9 bases between the two germline ends. The CDR3 runs 15 residues.

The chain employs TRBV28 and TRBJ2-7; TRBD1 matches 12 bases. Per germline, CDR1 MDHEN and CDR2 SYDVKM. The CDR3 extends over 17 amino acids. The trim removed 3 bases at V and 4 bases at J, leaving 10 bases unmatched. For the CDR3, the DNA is TGTGCCAGCAGTTTCACCCGGAGGGACAGGGGGCGATACGAGCAGTACTTC. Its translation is CASSFTRRDRGRYEQYF.

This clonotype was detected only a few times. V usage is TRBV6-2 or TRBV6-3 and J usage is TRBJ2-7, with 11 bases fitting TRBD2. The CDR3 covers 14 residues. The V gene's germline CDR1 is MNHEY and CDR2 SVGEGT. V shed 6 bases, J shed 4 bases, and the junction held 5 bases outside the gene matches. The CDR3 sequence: CASRRGLAAYEQYF. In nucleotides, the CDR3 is TGTGCCAGCAGGCGGGGACTAGCGGCGTACGAGCAGTACTTC.

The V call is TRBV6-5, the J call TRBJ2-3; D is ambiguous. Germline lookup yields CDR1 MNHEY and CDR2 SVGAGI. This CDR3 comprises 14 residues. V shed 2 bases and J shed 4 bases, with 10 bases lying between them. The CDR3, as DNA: TGTGCCAGCAGTTACGGGGTCAGTTCAGATACGCAGTATTTT. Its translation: CASSYGVSSDTQYF.

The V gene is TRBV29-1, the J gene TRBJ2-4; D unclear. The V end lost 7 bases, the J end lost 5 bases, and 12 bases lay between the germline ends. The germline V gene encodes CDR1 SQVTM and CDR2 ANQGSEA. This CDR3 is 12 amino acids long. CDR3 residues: CSGGDWQNIQYF. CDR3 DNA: TGCAGCGGTGGAGACTGGCAAAACATTCAGTACTTC.

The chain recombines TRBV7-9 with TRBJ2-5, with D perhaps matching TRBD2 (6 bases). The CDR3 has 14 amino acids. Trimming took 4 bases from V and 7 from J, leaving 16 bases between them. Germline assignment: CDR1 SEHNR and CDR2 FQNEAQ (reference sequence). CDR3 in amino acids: CASSSSSGVGTQYF. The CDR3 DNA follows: TGTGCCAGCAGCTCGTCGTCGGGGGTTGGGACCCAGTACTTC.

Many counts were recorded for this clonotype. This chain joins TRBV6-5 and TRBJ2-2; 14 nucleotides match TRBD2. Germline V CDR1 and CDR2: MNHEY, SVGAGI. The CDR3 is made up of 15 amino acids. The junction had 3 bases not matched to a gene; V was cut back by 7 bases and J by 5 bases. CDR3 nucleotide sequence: TGTGCCAGCACCGGACTAGCGGGAGGAACCGGGGAGCTGTTTTTT. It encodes CASTGLAGGTGELFF.

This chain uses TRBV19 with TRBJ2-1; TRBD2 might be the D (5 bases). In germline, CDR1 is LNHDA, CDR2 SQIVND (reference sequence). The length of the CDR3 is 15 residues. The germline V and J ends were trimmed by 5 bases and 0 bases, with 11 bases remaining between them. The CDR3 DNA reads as TGTGCCAGTAGTTCCGGGGTGGACTCCTACAATGAGCAGTTCTTC. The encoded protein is CASSSGVDSYNEQFF. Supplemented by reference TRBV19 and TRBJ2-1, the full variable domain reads DGGITQSPKYLFRKEGQNVTLSCEQNLNHDAMYWYRQDPGQGLRLIYYSQIVNDFQKGDIAEGYSVSREKKESFPLTVTSAQKNPTAFYLCASSSGVDSYNEQFFGPGTRLTVL.

CDR3 sequence: CASSLVASATYEQYF. The CDR3 DNA is TGTGCCAGCAGTTTAGTGGCTAGCGCTACCTACGAGCAGTACTTC. The genes are TRBV27 and TRBJ2-7, with D possibly TRBD2 on 6 matching bases. Germline V gene data show CDR1 as MNHEY and CDR2 as SMNVEV (reference sequence). Trimming stripped 2 bases from V and 2 bases from J, with 13 bases between. The CDR3 is 15 residues long.

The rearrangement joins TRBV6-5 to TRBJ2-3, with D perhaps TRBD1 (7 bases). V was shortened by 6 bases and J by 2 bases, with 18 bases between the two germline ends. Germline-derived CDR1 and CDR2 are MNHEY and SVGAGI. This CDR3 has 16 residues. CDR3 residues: CASSRNQGGNTDTQYF. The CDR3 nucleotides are TGTGCCAGCAGCCGAAATCAGGGGGGTAACACAGATACGCAGTATTTT.

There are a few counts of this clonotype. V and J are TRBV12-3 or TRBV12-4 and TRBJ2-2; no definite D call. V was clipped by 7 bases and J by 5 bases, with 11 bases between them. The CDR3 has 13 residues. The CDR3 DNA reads TGTGCCAGCACCATTTATCGGACCGGGGAGCTGTTTTTT. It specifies CASTIYRTGELFF.

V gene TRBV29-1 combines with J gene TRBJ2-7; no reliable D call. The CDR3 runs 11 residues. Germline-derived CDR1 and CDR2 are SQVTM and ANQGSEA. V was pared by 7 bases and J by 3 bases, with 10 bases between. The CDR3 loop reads CSANTNYEQYF. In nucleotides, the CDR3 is TGCAGCGCCAACACCAACTACGAGCAGTACTTC.

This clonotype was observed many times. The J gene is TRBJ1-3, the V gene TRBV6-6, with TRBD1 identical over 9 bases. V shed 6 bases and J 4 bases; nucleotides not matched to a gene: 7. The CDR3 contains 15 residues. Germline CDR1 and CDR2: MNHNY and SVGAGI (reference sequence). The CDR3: CASRSQGAIGNTIYF. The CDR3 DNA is TGTGCCAGCAGGTCACAGGGGGCGATCGGAAACACCATATATTTT.

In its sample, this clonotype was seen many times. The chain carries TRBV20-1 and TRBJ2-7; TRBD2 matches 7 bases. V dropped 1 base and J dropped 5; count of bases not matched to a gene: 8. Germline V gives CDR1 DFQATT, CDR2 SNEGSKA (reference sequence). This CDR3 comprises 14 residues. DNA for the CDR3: TGCAGTGCTAGAGGGACTAGTTCGGTCAACGAGCAGTACTTC. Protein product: CSARGTSSVNEQYF.